This T cell receptor beta chain is from a study of cytomegalovirus exposure and HLA in healthy donors. The PCR used 60 Vbeta and 13 Jbeta primers. Clones were read by immunoSEQ multiplex PCR, and TCRdb kept only the in-frame ones, dropping some. The data show about 140,000 clones, with just under 85% seen just once and more than 4% held by the top ten. The CDR3 sequence is 14 residues long. V lost 5 bases to trimming and J lost 5 bases; unmatched junction nucleotides: 4. The germline gives CDR1 MNHEY, CDR2 SVGAGI. The TCR originated in a man between 35 and 55 years old in good health and CMV-seropositive. The V call is TRBV6-5, the J call TRBJ2-3; TRBD1 matches at 10 bases. Sequencing was done on a sample of PBMCs. CDR3 bases: TGTGCCAGCAGTCCGGACAGGGGGAGAGATACGCAGTATTTT. This sequence encodes CASSPDRGRDTQYF.